The clone carrying this T cell receptor (beta chain) was recorded once. This entry comes from a study of control samples from healthy donors and cancer patients. TCRdb's copy holds only in-frame clones and misses some; the assay was immunoSEQ multiplex PCR. This table holds around 110,000 clones, 88% found once. The germline V gene encodes CDR1 MNHEY and CDR2 SMNVEV (reference sequence). The CDR3 length is 15 residues. V gave up 3 bases and J gave up 8 bases; unmatched junction bases: 4. The chain employs TRBV27 and TRBJ2-2; 12 positions agree with TRBD2. Sequenced input: blood. The receptor was derived from a woman in her 70s in good health. The CDR3 is CASSFLAGGLGELFF. The CDR3 DNA reads as TGTGCCAGCAGTTTCCTAGCGGGGGGGCTTGGGGAGCTGTTTTTT.